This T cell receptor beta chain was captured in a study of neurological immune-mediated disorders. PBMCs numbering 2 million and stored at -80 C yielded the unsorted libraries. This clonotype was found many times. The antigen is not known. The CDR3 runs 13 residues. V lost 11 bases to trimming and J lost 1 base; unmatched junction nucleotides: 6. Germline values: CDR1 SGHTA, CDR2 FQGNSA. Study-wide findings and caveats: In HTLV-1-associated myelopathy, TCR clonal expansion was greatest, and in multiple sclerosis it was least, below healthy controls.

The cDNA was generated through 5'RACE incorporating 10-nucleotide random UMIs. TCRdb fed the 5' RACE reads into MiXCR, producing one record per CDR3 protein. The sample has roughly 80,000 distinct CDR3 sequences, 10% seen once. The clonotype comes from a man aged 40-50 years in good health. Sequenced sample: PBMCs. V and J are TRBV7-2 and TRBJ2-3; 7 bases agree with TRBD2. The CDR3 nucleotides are TGTGCCTCAGAAAGCGGGGGCACAGATACGCAGTATTTT. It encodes CASESGGTDTQYF.